This T cell receptor (beta chain) was observed in a study of radiation and T cells in renal cell carcinoma. The overall study: Nephrectomy followed 15 Gy stereotactic body radiation by 4 weeks.

The time point is: baseline pretreatment blood. As for treatment: 15 Gy SBRT to primary tumor, nephrectomy 4 weeks later. The V and J ends lost 10 bases and 2 bases respectively, with 18 bases between them. The CDR3 is 14 amino acids. Germline values: CDR1 MNHNS, CDR2 SASEGT. Study observations and caveats: In blood, top tumor clones expanded by 2 weeks, shrinking by 4.

On this clone: Antigen unknown.

Generated by immunoSEQ multiplex PCR, the TCRdb table keeps only in-frame clones and is missing some. The sample lists around 160,000 clones, 88% occurring once. This chain links TRBV6-1 with TRBJ2-7, with a possible D match to TRBD2 (6 bases). The sequencing here drew on blood, taken from a patient whose treatment included radiotherapy and nephrectomy. This sequence originates from a woman between 70 and 85 years old with renal cell carcinoma. In DNA form, the CDR3 reads TGTGCCACCCTACCTAGCGTAATAACCTACGAGCAGTACTTC. Protein: CATLPSVITYEQYF.